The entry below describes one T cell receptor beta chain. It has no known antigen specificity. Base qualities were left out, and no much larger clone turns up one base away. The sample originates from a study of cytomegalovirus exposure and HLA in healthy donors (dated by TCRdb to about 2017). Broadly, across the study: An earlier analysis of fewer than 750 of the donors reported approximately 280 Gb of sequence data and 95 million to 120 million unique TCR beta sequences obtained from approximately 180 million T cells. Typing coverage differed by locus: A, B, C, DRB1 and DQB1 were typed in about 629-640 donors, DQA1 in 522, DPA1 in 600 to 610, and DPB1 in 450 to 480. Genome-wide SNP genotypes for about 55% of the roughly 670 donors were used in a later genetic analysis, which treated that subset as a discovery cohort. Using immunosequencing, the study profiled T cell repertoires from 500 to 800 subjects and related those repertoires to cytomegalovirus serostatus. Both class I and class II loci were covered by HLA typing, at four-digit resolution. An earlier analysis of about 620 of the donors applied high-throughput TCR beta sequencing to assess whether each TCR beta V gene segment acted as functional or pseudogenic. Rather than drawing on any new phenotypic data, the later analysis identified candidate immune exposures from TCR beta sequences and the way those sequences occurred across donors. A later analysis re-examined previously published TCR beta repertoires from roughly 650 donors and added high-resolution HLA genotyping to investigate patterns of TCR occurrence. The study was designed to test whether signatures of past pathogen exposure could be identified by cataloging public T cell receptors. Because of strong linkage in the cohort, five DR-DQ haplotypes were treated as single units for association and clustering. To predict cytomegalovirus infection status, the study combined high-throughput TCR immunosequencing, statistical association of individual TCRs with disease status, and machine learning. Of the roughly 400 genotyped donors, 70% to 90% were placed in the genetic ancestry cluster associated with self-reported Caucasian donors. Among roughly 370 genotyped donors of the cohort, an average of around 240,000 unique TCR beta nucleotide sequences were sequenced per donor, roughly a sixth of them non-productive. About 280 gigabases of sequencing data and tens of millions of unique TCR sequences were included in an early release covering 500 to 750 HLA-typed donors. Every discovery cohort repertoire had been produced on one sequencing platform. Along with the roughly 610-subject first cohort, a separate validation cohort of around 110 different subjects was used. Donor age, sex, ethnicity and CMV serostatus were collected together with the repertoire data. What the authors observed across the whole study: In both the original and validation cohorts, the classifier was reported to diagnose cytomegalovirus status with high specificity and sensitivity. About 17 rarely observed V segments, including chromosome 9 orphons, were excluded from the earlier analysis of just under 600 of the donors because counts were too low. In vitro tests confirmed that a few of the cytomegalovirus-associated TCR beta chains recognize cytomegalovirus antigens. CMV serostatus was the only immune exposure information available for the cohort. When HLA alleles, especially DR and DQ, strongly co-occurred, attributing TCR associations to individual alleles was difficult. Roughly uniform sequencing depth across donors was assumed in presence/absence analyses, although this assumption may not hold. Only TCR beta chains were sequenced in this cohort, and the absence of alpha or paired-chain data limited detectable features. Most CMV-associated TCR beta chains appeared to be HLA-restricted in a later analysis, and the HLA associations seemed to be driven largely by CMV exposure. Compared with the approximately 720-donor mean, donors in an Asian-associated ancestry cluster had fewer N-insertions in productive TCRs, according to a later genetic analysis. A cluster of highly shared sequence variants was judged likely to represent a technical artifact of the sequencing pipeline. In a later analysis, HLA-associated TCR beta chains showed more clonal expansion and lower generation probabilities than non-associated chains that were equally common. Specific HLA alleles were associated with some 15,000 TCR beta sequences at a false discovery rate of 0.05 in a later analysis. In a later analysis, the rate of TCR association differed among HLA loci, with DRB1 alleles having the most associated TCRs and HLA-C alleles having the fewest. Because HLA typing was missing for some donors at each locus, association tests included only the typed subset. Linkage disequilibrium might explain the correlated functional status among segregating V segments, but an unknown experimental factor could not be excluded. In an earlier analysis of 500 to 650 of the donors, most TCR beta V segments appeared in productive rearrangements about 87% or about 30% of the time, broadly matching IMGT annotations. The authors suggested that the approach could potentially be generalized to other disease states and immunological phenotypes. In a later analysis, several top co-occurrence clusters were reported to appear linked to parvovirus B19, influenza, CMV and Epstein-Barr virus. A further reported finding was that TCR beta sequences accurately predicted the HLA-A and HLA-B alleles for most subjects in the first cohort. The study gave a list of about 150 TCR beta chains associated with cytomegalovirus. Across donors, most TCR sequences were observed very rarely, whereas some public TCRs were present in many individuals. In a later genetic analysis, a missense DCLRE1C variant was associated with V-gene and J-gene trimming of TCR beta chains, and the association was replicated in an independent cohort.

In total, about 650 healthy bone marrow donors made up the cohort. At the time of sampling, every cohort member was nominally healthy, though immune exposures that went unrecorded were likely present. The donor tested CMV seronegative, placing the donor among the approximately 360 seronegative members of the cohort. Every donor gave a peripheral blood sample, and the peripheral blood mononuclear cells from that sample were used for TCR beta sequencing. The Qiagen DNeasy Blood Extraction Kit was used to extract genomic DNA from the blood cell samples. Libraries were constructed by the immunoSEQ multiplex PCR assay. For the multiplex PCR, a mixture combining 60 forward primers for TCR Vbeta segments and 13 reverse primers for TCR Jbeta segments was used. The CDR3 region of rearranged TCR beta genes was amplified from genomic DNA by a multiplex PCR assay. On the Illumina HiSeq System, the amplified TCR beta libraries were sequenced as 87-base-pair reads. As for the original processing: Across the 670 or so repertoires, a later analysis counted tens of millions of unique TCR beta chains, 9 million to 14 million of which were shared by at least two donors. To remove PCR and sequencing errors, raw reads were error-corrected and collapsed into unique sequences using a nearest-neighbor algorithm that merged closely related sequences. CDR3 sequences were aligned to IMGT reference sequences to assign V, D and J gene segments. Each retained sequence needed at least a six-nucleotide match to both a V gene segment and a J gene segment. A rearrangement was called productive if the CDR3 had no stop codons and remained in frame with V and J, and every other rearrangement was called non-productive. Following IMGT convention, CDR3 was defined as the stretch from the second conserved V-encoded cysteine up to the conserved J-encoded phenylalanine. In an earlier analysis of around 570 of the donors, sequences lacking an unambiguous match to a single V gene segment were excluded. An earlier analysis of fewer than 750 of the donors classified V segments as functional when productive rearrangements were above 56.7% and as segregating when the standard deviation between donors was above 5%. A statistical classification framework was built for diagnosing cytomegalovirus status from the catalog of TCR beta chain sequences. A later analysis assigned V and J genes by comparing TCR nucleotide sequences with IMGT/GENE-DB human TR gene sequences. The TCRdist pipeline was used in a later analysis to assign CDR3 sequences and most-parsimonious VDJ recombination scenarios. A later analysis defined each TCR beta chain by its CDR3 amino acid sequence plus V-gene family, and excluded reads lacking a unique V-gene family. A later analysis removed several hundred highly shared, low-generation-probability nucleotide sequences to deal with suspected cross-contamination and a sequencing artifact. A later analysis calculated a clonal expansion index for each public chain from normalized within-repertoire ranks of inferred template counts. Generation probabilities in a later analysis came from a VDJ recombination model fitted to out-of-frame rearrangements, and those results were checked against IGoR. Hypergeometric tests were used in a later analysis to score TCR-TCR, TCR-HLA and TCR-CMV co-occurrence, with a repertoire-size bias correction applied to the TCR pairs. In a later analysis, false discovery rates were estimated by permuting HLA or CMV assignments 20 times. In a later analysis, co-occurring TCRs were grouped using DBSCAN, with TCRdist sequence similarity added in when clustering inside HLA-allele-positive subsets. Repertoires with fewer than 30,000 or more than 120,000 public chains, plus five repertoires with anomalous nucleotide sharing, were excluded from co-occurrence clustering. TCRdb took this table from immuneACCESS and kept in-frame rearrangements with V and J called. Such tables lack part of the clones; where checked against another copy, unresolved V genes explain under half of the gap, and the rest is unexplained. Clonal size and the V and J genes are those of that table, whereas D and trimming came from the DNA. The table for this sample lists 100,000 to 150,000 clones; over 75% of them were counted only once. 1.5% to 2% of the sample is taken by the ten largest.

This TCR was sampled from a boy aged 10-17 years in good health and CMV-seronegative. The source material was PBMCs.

The CDR3 has the sequence CAWSPIGDEQYF. The DNA sequence is as follows: TGTGCCTGGAGCCCAATAGGGGACGAGCAGTACTTC. The chain couples TRBV30 to TRBJ2-7; the D gene is perhaps TRBD1, on 5 matching bases. The CDR3 numbers 12 residues from cysteine through phenylalanine. The CDR3 DNA has 36 bases and is translated from base 1. The V end loses 3 bases and the J end loses 5 bases, and a stretch of 11 bases separates them. Reading the germline V gene (reference sequence) gives CDR1 GTSNPN and CDR2 SVGIG.